Given below is one TCR beta chain in context. As yet, its antigen is unknown. The CDR3 is 17 residues long. Germline V CDR1 and CDR2: MNHEY, SVGAGI. The sample belongs to a study of CXCR3-negative and CXCR3-positive naive CD8 T cells. Study-level results: Naive subsets showed comparable surface CD5, and TCR interaction strength was also inferred from TRB CDR3 physicochemistry. Naive cells that were CXCR3-positive had more hydrophobic TRB CDR3s (compared with CXCR3-negative naive cells).

UMI labels and 5' RACE were used to prepare the TRB cDNA libraries. Reanalyzing the 5' RACE reads, TCRdb keeps one entry per CDR3 protein, without DNA. The listing contains around 88,000 distinct CDR3 sequences. The receptor's source is a human donor in good health. Some clones in this sample may be carry-over from other donors' samples. This sequence joins TRBV6-5 and TRBJ2-3; TCRdb calls TRBD1, which cannot be checked without DNA. Sequencing input: naive CXCR3+ CD8+ T cells from blood. The subset: CD45RO-CCR7+CD27+CD95- naive CD8+ T cells expressing CXCR3 (TNR3+). CDR3 protein: CASRRNRDGWSTDTQYF.